Listed below are T cell receptor beta chains from one sample, sequenced in a study of blood T cell repertoires in COVID-19. The repertoire was sequenced with immunoSEQ multiplex PCR; TCRdb's copy has only in-frame clones and lacks some. The data contain about 93,000 clones, 75% to 90% of them singletons. The sequencing sample was made of peripheral blood. Every receptor here comes from a man aged 55 to 70 with COVID-19, enrolled during active disease. The CDR3 runs from the conserved cysteine through the conserved F or W. The order of the fields is V gene, clone size, D gene, J gene, CDR3 protein, CDR3 DNA. The D gene is left open where the match is weak. A row's size may be missing; if present it is once, few, many or a size class.

V gene: TRBV7-2
clone size: NA
D gene: TRBD1
J gene: TRBJ1-3
CDR3 protein: CAVGTGSGNTIYF
CDR3 DNA: TGTGCCGTGGGGACAGGCTCTGGAAACACCATATATTTT

V gene: TRBV30
clone size: NA
D gene: NA
J gene: TRBJ1-5
CDR3 protein: CAWSPPTVTLNQPQHF
CDR3 DNA: TGTGCCTGGAGTCCCCCGACAGTGACTCTCAATCAGCCCCAGCATTTT

V gene: TRBV7-7
clone size: NA
D gene: NA
J gene: TRBJ2-6
CDR3 protein: CASSPTLSGANVLTF
CDR3 DNA: TGTGCTAGCAGCCCAACACTATCTGGGGCCAACGTCCTGACTTTC

V gene: TRBV5-1
clone size: NA
D gene: NA
J gene: TRBJ1-1
CDR3 protein: CASSLRTGIDEAFF
CDR3 DNA: TGCGCCAGCAGCCTTCGAACAGGGATCGACGAAGCTTTCTTT

V gene: TRBV18
clone size: NA
D gene: TRBD1
J gene: TRBJ1-1
CDR3 protein: CASSHRDREGEAFF
CDR3 DNA: TGTGCCAGCTCACACCGGGACAGGGAGGGTGAAGCTTTCTTT

V gene: TRBV9
clone size: few
D gene: NA
J gene: TRBJ2-1
CDR3 protein: CASSVGLGDEQFF
CDR3 DNA: TGTGCCAGCAGCGTGGGATTGGGAGATGAGCAGTTCTTC

V gene: TRBV30
clone size: NA
D gene: NA
J gene: TRBJ1-3
CDR3 protein: CAWARGDGPYSGNTIYF
CDR3 DNA: TGTGCCTGGGCTCGCGGGGACGGACCTTACTCTGGAAACACCATATATTTT

V gene: TRBV5-4
clone size: NA
D gene: NA
J gene: TRBJ1-6
CDR3 protein: CASSLDRAASPLHF
CDR3 DNA: TGTGCCAGCAGCTTGGACAGGGCCGCATCACCCCTCCACTTT

V gene: TRBV27
clone size: NA
D gene: TRBD2
J gene: TRBJ2-1
CDR3 protein: CASSITPIWGGSTSGEQFF
CDR3 DNA: TGTGCCAGCAGTATTACACCTATCTGGGGGGGATCGACCTCAGGGGAGCAGTTCTTC

V gene: TRBV10-3
clone size: NA
D gene: TRBD1
J gene: TRBJ1-1
CDR3 protein: CAINPGTGKSEAFF
CDR3 DNA: TGTGCCATCAACCCCGGGACAGGGAAGTCAGAAGCTTTCTTT

V gene: TRBV29-1
clone size: NA
D gene: TRBD1
J gene: TRBJ2-7
CDR3 protein: CSVNLGQGRRYEQYF
CDR3 DNA: TGCAGCGTTAACCTTGGACAGGGGCGGCGTTACGAGCAGTACTTC

V gene: TRBV6-5
clone size: few
D gene: TRBD2
J gene: TRBJ2-7
CDR3 protein: CASSPSGTTYEQYF
CDR3 DNA: TGTGCCAGCAGTCCTAGCGGGACTACCTACGAGCAGTACTTC

V gene: TRBV4-2
clone size: NA
D gene: NA
J gene: TRBJ1-1
CDR3 protein: CASSPARGNTEAFF
CDR3 DNA: TGTGCCAGCAGCCCAGCGCGGGGGAACACTGAAGCTTTCTTT

V gene: TRBV18
clone size: NA
D gene: TRBD1
J gene: TRBJ1-1
CDR3 protein: CASSQNPGQGASTEAFF
CDR3 DNA: TGTGCCAGCTCACAAAACCCGGGACAGGGGGCGAGCACTGAAGCTTTCTTT

V gene: TRBV7-8
clone size: NA
D gene: TRBD2
J gene: TRBJ2-7
CDR3 protein: CASSLGLAAIYEQYF
CDR3 DNA: TGTGCCAGCAGCTTAGGCCTAGCGGCCATCTACGAGCAGTACTTC

V gene: TRBV15
clone size: NA
D gene: TRBD2
J gene: TRBJ2-3
CDR3 protein: CATSRTSGSTDTQYF
CDR3 DNA: TGTGCCACCAGCAGGACTAGCGGGAGTACAGATACGCAGTATTTT

V gene: TRBV11-3
clone size: NA
D gene: NA
J gene: TRBJ2-1
CDR3 protein: CASSLDRNNEQFF
CDR3 DNA: TGTGCCAGCAGCTTAGACAGGAACAATGAGCAGTTCTTC

V gene: TRBV2
clone size: NA
D gene: NA
J gene: TRBJ2-1
CDR3 protein: CASSDGRNLVSNEQFF
CDR3 DNA: TGTGCCAGCAGTGACGGCAGGAACTTAGTTAGTAATGAGCAGTTCTTC

V gene: TRBV4-2
clone size: NA
D gene: TRBD2
J gene: TRBJ2-7
CDR3 protein: CASSQAASGSSLSYEQYF
CDR3 DNA: TGTGCCAGCAGCCAAGCTGCTAGCGGGAGTTCCCTCTCCTACGAGCAGTACTTC

V gene: TRBV28
clone size: NA
D gene: NA
J gene: TRBJ2-7
CDR3 protein: CASSFELPEGEQYF
CDR3 DNA: TGTGCCAGCAGTTTCGAACTACCGGAGGGCGAGCAGTACTTC

V gene: TRBV13
clone size: NA
D gene: NA
J gene: TRBJ1-1
CDR3 protein: CASSTLGQQNTEAFF
CDR3 DNA: TGTGCCAGCAGTACTCTAGGACAGCAAAACACTGAAGCTTTCTTT

V gene: TRBV5-4
clone size: NA
D gene: NA
J gene: TRBJ2-2
CDR3 protein: CASSRGTGEDTGELFF
CDR3 DNA: TGTGCCAGCAGCCGGGGTACGGGAGAGGACACCGGGGAGCTGTTTTTT

V gene: TRBV2
clone size: once
D gene: TRBD1
J gene: TRBJ1-5
CDR3 protein: CASSERGQGPQHF
CDR3 DNA: TGTGCCAGCAGTGAACGGGGACAGGGGCCCCAGCATTTT

V gene: TRBV7-2
clone size: NA
D gene: NA
J gene: TRBJ2-7
CDR3 protein: CASSPVRESWDEQYF
CDR3 DNA: TGTGCCAGCAGCCCCGTACGGGAATCTTGGGACGAGCAGTACTTC

V gene: TRBV29-1
clone size: NA
D gene: TRBD1
J gene: TRBJ1-2
CDR3 protein: CSVEGAEGYTF
CDR3 DNA: TGCAGCGTCGAGGGGGCTGAAGGCTACACCTTC

V gene: TRBV5-1
clone size: NA
D gene: TRBD2
J gene: TRBJ2-2
CDR3 protein: CASSLSVAGSTGELFF
CDR3 DNA: TGCGCCAGCAGCTTGTCAGTAGCGGGCAGCACCGGGGAGCTGTTTTTT

V gene: TRBV5-7
clone size: once
D gene: NA
J gene: TRBJ1-5
CDR3 protein: CASSFSGGNQPQHF
CDR3 DNA: TGTGCCAGCAGCTTTTCAGGCGGCAATCAGCCCCAGCATTTT

V gene: TRBV11-3
clone size: NA
D gene: TRBD1
J gene: TRBJ2-7
CDR3 protein: CASSYRQGAQDEQYF
CDR3 DNA: TGTGCCAGCAGCTACAGACAGGGGGCACAGGACGAGCAGTACTTC

V gene: TRBV28
clone size: NA
D gene: NA
J gene: TRBJ2-7
CDR3 protein: CASSSTEYGQYF
CDR3 DNA: TGTGCCAGCAGTTCCACGGAGTACGGGCAGTACTTC

V gene: TRBV3-1/TRBV3-2
clone size: once
D gene: NA
J gene: TRBJ1-6
CDR3 protein: CASSQGGESNSPLHF
CDR3 DNA: TGTGCCAGCAGCCAAGGCGGGGAGTCTAATTCACCCCTCCACTTT

V gene: TRBV6-5
clone size: NA
D gene: TRBD1
J gene: TRBJ1-3
CDR3 protein: CASRPGGNSGNTIYF
CDR3 DNA: TGTGCCAGCAGACCAGGGGGAAACTCTGGAAACACCATATATTTT

V gene: TRBV28
clone size: NA
D gene: TRBD2
J gene: TRBJ2-5
CDR3 protein: CASSSRTSGRETQYF
CDR3 DNA: TGTGCCAGCAGTTCACGGACTAGCGGGAGAGAGACCCAGTACTTC

V gene: TRBV28
clone size: once
D gene: NA
J gene: TRBJ1-5
CDR3 protein: CASGIHSGNQPQHF
CDR3 DNA: TGTGCCAGCGGTATTCATTCGGGGAATCAGCCCCAGCATTTT

V gene: TRBV27
clone size: NA
D gene: NA
J gene: TRBJ1-1
CDR3 protein: CASSLGQGSTTEAFF
CDR3 DNA: TGTGCCAGCAGTTTGGGCCAGGGGAGCACCACTGAAGCTTTCTTT

V gene: TRBV15
clone size: few
D gene: NA
J gene: TRBJ1-5
CDR3 protein: CATSRDRGNQPQHF
CDR3 DNA: TGTGCCACCAGCAGAGATCGCGGCAATCAGCCCCAGCATTTT

V gene: TRBV19
clone size: NA
D gene: NA
J gene: TRBJ1-2
CDR3 protein: CASHSGNYGYTF
CDR3 DNA: TGTGCCAGTCACTCAGGGAACTATGGCTACACCTTC

V gene: TRBV27
clone size: NA
D gene: NA
J gene: TRBJ1-2
CDR3 protein: CASSKGWDGYTF
CDR3 DNA: TGTGCCAGCAGTAAGGGGTGGGATGGCTACACCTTC

V gene: TRBV29-1
clone size: NA
D gene: NA
J gene: TRBJ2-6
CDR3 protein: CSVEVRHKEENSGANVLTF
CDR3 DNA: TGCAGCGTTGAGGTTCGTCATAAGGAGGAGAACTCTGGGGCCAACGTCCTGACTTTC

V gene: TRBV19
clone size: NA
D gene: TRBD1
J gene: TRBJ1-2
CDR3 protein: CARWTGGRSDYGYTF
CDR3 DNA: TGTGCCAGGTGGACAGGGGGTCGATCGGACTATGGCTACACCTTC

V gene: TRBV6-5
clone size: NA
D gene: NA
J gene: TRBJ1-2
CDR3 protein: CASRQGEGYTF
CDR3 DNA: TGTGCCAGCAGACAGGGTGAGGGCTACACCTTC

V gene: TRBV15
clone size: NA
D gene: TRBD1
J gene: TRBJ1-2
CDR3 protein: CATGRDSYGYTF
CDR3 DNA: TGTGCCACCGGCAGGGACAGCTATGGCTACACCTTC

V gene: TRBV6-1
clone size: NA
D gene: TRBD1
J gene: TRBJ2-7
CDR3 protein: CASSEIGTGGNVYEQYF
CDR3 DNA: TGTGCCAGCAGTGAGATTGGGACAGGGGGCAATGTTTACGAGCAGTACTTC

V gene: TRBV28
clone size: NA
D gene: TRBD1
J gene: TRBJ1-4
CDR3 protein: CASSFLVGGREKLFF
CDR3 DNA: TGTGCCAGCAGTTTCCTAGTAGGGGGCCGTGAAAAACTGTTTTTT

V gene: TRBV7-8
clone size: NA
D gene: NA
J gene: TRBJ2-7
CDR3 protein: CASSPVNYEQYF
CDR3 DNA: TGTGCCAGCAGCCCGGTCAACTACGAGCAGTACTTC

V gene: TRBV28
clone size: NA
D gene: NA
J gene: TRBJ1-1
CDR3 protein: CASSFIRGTEAFF
CDR3 DNA: TGTGCCAGCAGTTTCATCAGGGGTACTGAAGCTTTCTTT

V gene: TRBV4-1
clone size: once
D gene: NA
J gene: TRBJ1-5
CDR3 protein: CASSQGEAGLRNQPQHF
CDR3 DNA: TGCGCCAGCAGCCAGGGCGAGGCAGGGCTGCGCAATCAGCCCCAGCATTTT

V gene: TRBV2
clone size: once
D gene: TRBD1
J gene: TRBJ2-1
CDR3 protein: CASREDRGTYNEQFF
CDR3 DNA: TGTGCCAGCAGGGAGGACAGGGGGACCTACAATGAGCAGTTCTTC

V gene: TRBV29-1
clone size: NA
D gene: TRBD1
J gene: TRBJ2-7
CDR3 protein: CSVLRGTGAYEQYF
CDR3 DNA: TGCAGCGTTCTCCGTGGGACAGGAGCCTACGAGCAGTACTTC

V gene: TRBV19
clone size: NA
D gene: TRBD1
J gene: TRBJ2-1
CDR3 protein: CASSAVGQGLYNEQFF
CDR3 DNA: TGTGCCAGTAGCGCAGTGGGACAGGGGCTGTACAATGAGCAGTTCTTC

V gene: TRBV3-1/TRBV3-2
clone size: NA
D gene: NA
J gene: TRBJ1-6
CDR3 protein: CASSPGLHYNSPLHF
CDR3 DNA: TGTGCCAGCAGCCCCGGACTCCACTATAATTCACCCCTCCACTTT

V gene: TRBV3-1/TRBV3-2
clone size: NA
D gene: NA
J gene: TRBJ1-4
CDR3 protein: CASSQGAEKLFF
CDR3 DNA: TGTGCCAGCAGCCAAGGCGCTGAAAAACTGTTTTTT

V gene: TRBV25-1
clone size: NA
D gene: NA
J gene: TRBJ1-2
CDR3 protein: CASSDGLGGYTF
CDR3 DNA: TGTGCCAGCAGTGACGGACTGGGCGGCTACACCTTC

V gene: TRBV7-3
clone size: NA
D gene: NA
J gene: TRBJ2-1
CDR3 protein: CASSLRGSSYNEQFF
CDR3 DNA: TGTGCCAGCAGCTTGAGAGGGAGCTCCTACAATGAGCAGTTCTTC

V gene: TRBV27
clone size: NA
D gene: NA
J gene: TRBJ2-1
CDR3 protein: CASSLVLTTNEQFF
CDR3 DNA: TGTGCCAGCAGTTTAGTACTAACCACCAATGAGCAGTTCTTC

V gene: TRBV30
clone size: NA
D gene: NA
J gene: TRBJ1-4
CDR3 protein: CAWSVPQGPATNEKLFF
CDR3 DNA: TGTGCCTGGAGTGTACCTCAGGGGCCTGCAACTAATGAAAAACTGTTTTTT